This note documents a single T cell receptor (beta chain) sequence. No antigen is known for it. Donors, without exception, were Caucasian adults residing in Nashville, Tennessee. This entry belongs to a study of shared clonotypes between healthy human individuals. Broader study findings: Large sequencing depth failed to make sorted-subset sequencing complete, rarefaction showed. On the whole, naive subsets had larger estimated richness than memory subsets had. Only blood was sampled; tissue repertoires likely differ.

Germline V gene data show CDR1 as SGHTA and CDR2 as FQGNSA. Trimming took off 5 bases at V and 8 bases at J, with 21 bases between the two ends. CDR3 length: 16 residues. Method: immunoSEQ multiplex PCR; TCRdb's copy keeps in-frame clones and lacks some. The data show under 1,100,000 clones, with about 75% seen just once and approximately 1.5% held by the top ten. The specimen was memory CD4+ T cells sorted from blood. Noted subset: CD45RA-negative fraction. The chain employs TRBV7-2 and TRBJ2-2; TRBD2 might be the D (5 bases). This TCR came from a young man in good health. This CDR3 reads CASSPDYSRLTGELFF. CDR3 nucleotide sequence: TGTGCCAGCAGCCCAGACTACAGCCGGTTAACGGGGGAGCTGTTTTTT.